These T cell receptor beta chains were read from a single sample in a study of STAT5B mutations in CD4+ large granular lymphocyte leukemia. Method: immunoSEQ multiplex PCR; TCRdb's copy keeps in-frame clones and lacks some. The sample carries some 21,000 clones, 79% recorded once. The sample consisted of CD4+ T cells from blood buffy coats. Source of these receptors: a human donor in good health. Each CDR3 is given with its conserved first and last residue. Each record gives: D gene, J gene, clone size, V gene, CDR3 DNA, CDR3 protein. A D gene is named only where the DNA matches it firmly. The listing skips clone size in some rows; elsewhere it reads once, few, many or a size class.

>NA|TRBJ2-3|NA|TRBV28
TGTGCCAGCAGGGGGATCGCAGATACGCAGTATTTT
CASRGIADTQYF
>NA|TRBJ2-7|NA|TRBV7-9
TGTGCCAGCAGCTTAGGCAGGGCCAACGAGCAGTACTTC
CASSLGRANEQYF
>NA|TRBJ2-2|few|TRBV5-4
TGTGCCAGCAGCTTAACTACCGGGGAGCTGTTTTTT
CASSLTTGELFF
>NA|TRBJ2-3|NA|TRBV9
TGTGCCAGCAGCGTAGGAGTGTTAAGCACAGATACGCAGTATTTT
CASSVGVLSTDTQYF
>TRBD2|TRBJ2-1|NA|TRBV11-2
TGTGCCAGCAGCCAGTTAGCGGGAGAGGGTGAGCAGTTCTTC
CASSQLAGEGEQFF
>TRBD1|TRBJ2-2|NA|TRBV7-8
TGTGCCAGCAGCTGGGGACAGAGCCGTGACACCGGGGAGCTGTTTTTT
CASSWGQSRDTGELFF
>TRBD1|TRBJ1-1|NA|TRBV9
TGTGCCAGCAGCGGTCTACAGGGGGCGAGCGCTGAAGCTTTCTTT
CASSGLQGASAEAFF
>TRBD1|TRBJ1-2|NA|TRBV6-5
TGTGCCAGCAGTAGACAGGGAAGGAGTGGCTACACCTTC
CASSRQGRSGYTF
>TRBD2|TRBJ2-1|NA|TRBV7-2
TGTGCCAGCAGTTCTAGCGGGAGAGGATTCGATGAGCAGTTCTTC
CASSSSGRGFDEQFF
>TRBD2|TRBJ2-2|NA|TRBV11-2
TGTGCCAGCAGCCGCAGCGGGGGGAACACCGGGGAGCTGTTTTTT
CASSRSGGNTGELFF
>TRBD2|TRBJ2-5|NA|TRBV9
TGTGCCAGCAGTCCAGGACTAGCGGGAGTAGGGGGGGAGACCCAGTACTTC
CASSPGLAGVGGETQYF
>NA|TRBJ2-2|NA|TRBV6-4
TGTGCCAGCAGTCTTCTAGCGTATGGCGGGGAGCTGTTTTTT
CASSLLAYGGELFF
>NA|TRBJ2-7|NA|TRBV19
TGTGCCAGTAGTATAGTAGCCGCTCGGACGGGTAGCTCCTACGAGCAGTACTTC
CASSIVAARTGSSYEQYF
>NA|TRBJ1-1|NA|TRBV6-5
TGTGCCAGCAGTCGAAAACCAGGGTACGTAGAAGCTTTCTTT
CASSRKPGYVEAFF
>TRBD1|TRBJ1-3|NA|TRBV30
TGTGCCTGGAGACAGGGGGCGGGAAACACCATATATTTT
CAWRQGAGNTIYF
>NA|TRBJ2-3|NA|TRBV9
TGTGCCAGCAGCGTAGCAATCCAGGGCGGAGATACGCAGTATTTT
CASSVAIQGGDTQYF
>TRBD2|TRBJ2-1|NA|TRBV7-9
TGTGCCAGCAGCCTGATAGGACTAGCGGGAGAGGATGAGCAGTTCTTC
CASSLIGLAGEDEQFF
>NA|TRBJ2-2|NA|TRBV6-1
TGTGCCAGCAGTGAGTCTGGGACCGGGGAGCTGTTTTTT
CASSESGTGELFF
>NA|TRBJ2-1|NA|TRBV27
TGTGCCAGCAGTTTCGGAGCCGAGGGTTACAATGAGCAGTTCTTC
CASSFGAEGYNEQFF
>NA|TRBJ2-1|NA|TRBV6-5
TGTGCCAGCAGTTACTCTCTAGCTGCCAATGAGCAGTTCTTC
CASSYSLAANEQFF
>NA|TRBJ1-1|NA|TRBV27
TGTGCCAGCAGTTCTTCACTTGGGTCCTACACTGAAGCTTTCTTT
CASSSSLGSYTEAFF
>NA|TRBJ1-2|NA|TRBV10-2
TGCGCCAGCAGTGACTCCACTAACTATGGCTACACCTTC
CASSDSTNYGYTF